This is a list of T cell receptor beta chains from one sample in a study of OX40 agonist ivuxolimab in advanced cancers. The table came from immunoSEQ multiplex PCR; TCRdb's copy has only in-frame clones and leaves some out. The profile shows 75,000 to 95,000 clones, roughly 90% of them singletons. The specimen was CD4+ or CD8+ T cells sorted from blood, collected in a trial of the OX40 agonist ivuxolimab. The source of these receptors is an adult with an advanced solid tumor such as melanoma, head and neck, liver or kidney cancer. Each CDR3 is given with its conserved first and last residue. The D gene is left open where the match is weak. For some rows the clone size is stated as once, few or many, or as a class when expanded; others skip it.

length: 16; J: TRBJ2-5; V: TRBV28; size: -; D: -; DNA: TGTGCCAGCAGTTTAGGGTGGCAGGGTGGCCGAGAGACCCAGTACTTC; CDR3: CASSLGWQGGRETQYF
length: 14; J: TRBJ1-2; V: TRBV15; size: -; D: -; DNA: TGTGCCACCAGCCAGGGCAAGGGGTTTTATGGCTACACCTTC; CDR3: CATSQGKGFYGYTF
length: 12; J: TRBJ1-2; V: TRBV19; size: few; D: -; DNA: TGTGCCAGTAGTGGTCAGAACTATGGCTACACCTTC; CDR3: CASSGQNYGYTF
length: 17; J: TRBJ1-3; V: TRBV18; size: -; D: -; DNA: TGTGCCAGCTCACCGAACCCCGGACAGTTCTCTGGAAACACCATATATTTT; CDR3: CASSPNPGQFSGNTIYF
length: 15; J: TRBJ2-2; V: TRBV19; size: -; D: -; DNA: TGTGCCAGTAGGAAGGGACGGACGAACACCGGGGAGCTGTTTTTT; CDR3: CASRKGRTNTGELFF
length: 13; J: TRBJ1-5; V: TRBV10-3; size: -; D: -; DNA: TGTGCCATCAACCCGGACAGCAATCAGCCCCAGCATTTT; CDR3: CAINPDSNQPQHF
length: 16; J: TRBJ1-6; V: TRBV19; size: -; D: TRBD1; DNA: TGTGCCAGTAGTATATATCTTGACAGGGCAAATTCACCCCTCCACTTT; CDR3: CASSIYLDRANSPLHF
length: 17; J: TRBJ1-3; V: TRBV5-1; size: -; D: -; DNA: TGCGCCAGCAGCTTGGGGCAGGACCATTACTCTGGAAACACCATATATTTT; CDR3: CASSLGQDHYSGNTIYF
length: 16; J: TRBJ1-4; V: TRBV10-3; size: -; D: -; DNA: TGTGCCATCAGTGACCCGACGAGAGGGTCCGGGCGAAAACTGTTTTTT; CDR3: CAISDPTRGSGRKLFF
length: 13; J: TRBJ2-1; V: TRBV4-2; size: -; D: -; DNA: TGTGCCAGCAGCCAAGATTGGGGGAGAGAGCAGTTCTTC; CDR3: CASSQDWGREQFF
length: 11; J: TRBJ2-7; V: TRBV20-1; size: -; D: -; DNA: TGCAGTGTTCAGAGCGACTACGAGCAGTACTTC; CDR3: CSVQSDYEQYF
length: 13; J: TRBJ1-1; V: TRBV2; size: -; D: TRBD1; DNA: TGTGCCACCCAATTTACAGGGGGCACTGAAGCTTTCTTT; CDR3: CATQFTGGTEAFF
length: 13; J: TRBJ1-6; V: TRBV11-2; size: -; D: -; DNA: TGTGCCAGCAGCTTAGTGGCCAATTCACCCCTCCACTTT; CDR3: CASSLVANSPLHF
length: 17; J: TRBJ1-3; V: TRBV28; size: -; D: TRBD1; DNA: TGTGCCAGCAGTTCAGGACAGGTTTTCAGCTCTGGAAACACCATATATTTT; CDR3: CASSSGQVFSSGNTIYF
length: 17; J: TRBJ2-2; V: TRBV10-1; size: -; D: TRBD1; DNA: TGCGCCAGCAGTGAGTCGTTCCGCACAGGGGCCACCGGGGAGCTGTTTTTT; CDR3: CASSESFRTGATGELFF
length: 15; J: TRBJ2-6; V: TRBV29-1; size: -; D: -; DNA: TGCAGCGCCTTAGGAGGGGTTTCTGGGGCCAACGTCCTGACTTTC; CDR3: CSALGGVSGANVLTF
length: 17; J: TRBJ2-2; V: TRBV15; size: -; D: TRBD2; DNA: TGTGCCACCAGCAGAGATCTCCTAGCGGGGAACACCGGGGAGCTGTTTTTT; CDR3: CATSRDLLAGNTGELFF
length: 12; J: TRBJ1-2; V: TRBV28; size: -; D: -; DNA: TGTGCCAGCAGCAAAAGGGACTATGGCTACACCTTC; CDR3: CASSKRDYGYTF
length: 12; J: TRBJ1-3; V: TRBV2; size: -; D: TRBD1; DNA: TGTGCCAGCAATCGGGACAGCAACACCATATATTTT; CDR3: CASNRDSNTIYF
length: 14; J: TRBJ2-7; V: TRBV9; size: -; D: -; DNA: TGTGCCAGCAGCGCTCGAGCATCGTCAGTAGAGCAGTACTTC; CDR3: CASSARASSVEQYF
length: 14; J: TRBJ2-1; V: TRBV2; size: -; D: -; DNA: TGTGCCAGCAGTGACCGGACGCGTTACAATGAGCAGTTCTTC; CDR3: CASSDRTRYNEQFF
length: 16; J: TRBJ2-5; V: TRBV18; size: -; D: TRBD1; DNA: TGTGCCAGCTCACCAACCGGACAGGGGGCACGAGAGACCCAGTACTTC; CDR3: CASSPTGQGARETQYF
length: 14; J: TRBJ1-1; V: TRBV7-2; size: -; D: TRBD1; DNA: TGTGCCAGCAGCATAGACAGGGGGAACACTGAAGCTTTCTTT; CDR3: CASSIDRGNTEAFF
length: 16; J: TRBJ2-7; V: TRBV6-6; size: -; D: TRBD2; DNA: TGTGCCAGCAGTCCATATCGTAGCGGGGGGCGGAAGGAGCAGTACTTC; CDR3: CASSPYRSGGRKEQYF
length: 12; J: TRBJ2-7; V: TRBV10-1; size: -; D: -; DNA: TGCGCCAGCAGTGACAGTCTCTACGAGCAGTACTTC; CDR3: CASSDSLYEQYF
length: 14; J: TRBJ2-2; V: TRBV29-1; size: -; D: -; DNA: TGCAGCGTTGGGGAGAACCCGAACACCGGGGAGCTGTTTTTT; CDR3: CSVGENPNTGELFF
length: 14; J: TRBJ2-1; V: TRBV2; size: -; D: -; DNA: TGTGCCAGCAGTGAACTAGTGGGATACAATGAGCAGTTCTTC; CDR3: CASSELVGYNEQFF
length: 11; J: TRBJ1-4; V: TRBV5-8; size: -; D: -; DNA: TGTGCCAGCAGCTTCGGCACAGTAAACATTTTT; CDR3: CASSFGTVNIF
length: 13; J: TRBJ2-3; V: TRBV5-4; size: -; D: -; DNA: TGTGCCAGCAGCTCCTGGACTGACACTACGCAGTATTTT; CDR3: CASSSWTDTTQYF